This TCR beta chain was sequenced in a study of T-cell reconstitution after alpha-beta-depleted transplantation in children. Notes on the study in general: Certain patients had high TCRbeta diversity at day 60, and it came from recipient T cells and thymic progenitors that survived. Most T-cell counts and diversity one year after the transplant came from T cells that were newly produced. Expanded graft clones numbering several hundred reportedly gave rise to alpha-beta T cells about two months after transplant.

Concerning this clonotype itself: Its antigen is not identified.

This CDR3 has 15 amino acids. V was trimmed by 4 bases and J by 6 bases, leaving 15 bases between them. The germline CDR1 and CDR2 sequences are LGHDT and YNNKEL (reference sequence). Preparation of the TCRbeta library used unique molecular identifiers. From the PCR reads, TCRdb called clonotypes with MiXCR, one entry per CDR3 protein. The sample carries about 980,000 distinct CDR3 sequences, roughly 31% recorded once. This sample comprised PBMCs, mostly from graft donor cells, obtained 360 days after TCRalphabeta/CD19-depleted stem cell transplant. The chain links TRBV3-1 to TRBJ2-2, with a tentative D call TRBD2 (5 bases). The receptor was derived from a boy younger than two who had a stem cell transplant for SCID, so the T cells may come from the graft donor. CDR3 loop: CASSRHLEGSGELFF. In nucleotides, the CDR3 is TGTGCCAGCAGCCGCCACCTTGAGGGTTCCGGGGAGCTGTTTTTT.